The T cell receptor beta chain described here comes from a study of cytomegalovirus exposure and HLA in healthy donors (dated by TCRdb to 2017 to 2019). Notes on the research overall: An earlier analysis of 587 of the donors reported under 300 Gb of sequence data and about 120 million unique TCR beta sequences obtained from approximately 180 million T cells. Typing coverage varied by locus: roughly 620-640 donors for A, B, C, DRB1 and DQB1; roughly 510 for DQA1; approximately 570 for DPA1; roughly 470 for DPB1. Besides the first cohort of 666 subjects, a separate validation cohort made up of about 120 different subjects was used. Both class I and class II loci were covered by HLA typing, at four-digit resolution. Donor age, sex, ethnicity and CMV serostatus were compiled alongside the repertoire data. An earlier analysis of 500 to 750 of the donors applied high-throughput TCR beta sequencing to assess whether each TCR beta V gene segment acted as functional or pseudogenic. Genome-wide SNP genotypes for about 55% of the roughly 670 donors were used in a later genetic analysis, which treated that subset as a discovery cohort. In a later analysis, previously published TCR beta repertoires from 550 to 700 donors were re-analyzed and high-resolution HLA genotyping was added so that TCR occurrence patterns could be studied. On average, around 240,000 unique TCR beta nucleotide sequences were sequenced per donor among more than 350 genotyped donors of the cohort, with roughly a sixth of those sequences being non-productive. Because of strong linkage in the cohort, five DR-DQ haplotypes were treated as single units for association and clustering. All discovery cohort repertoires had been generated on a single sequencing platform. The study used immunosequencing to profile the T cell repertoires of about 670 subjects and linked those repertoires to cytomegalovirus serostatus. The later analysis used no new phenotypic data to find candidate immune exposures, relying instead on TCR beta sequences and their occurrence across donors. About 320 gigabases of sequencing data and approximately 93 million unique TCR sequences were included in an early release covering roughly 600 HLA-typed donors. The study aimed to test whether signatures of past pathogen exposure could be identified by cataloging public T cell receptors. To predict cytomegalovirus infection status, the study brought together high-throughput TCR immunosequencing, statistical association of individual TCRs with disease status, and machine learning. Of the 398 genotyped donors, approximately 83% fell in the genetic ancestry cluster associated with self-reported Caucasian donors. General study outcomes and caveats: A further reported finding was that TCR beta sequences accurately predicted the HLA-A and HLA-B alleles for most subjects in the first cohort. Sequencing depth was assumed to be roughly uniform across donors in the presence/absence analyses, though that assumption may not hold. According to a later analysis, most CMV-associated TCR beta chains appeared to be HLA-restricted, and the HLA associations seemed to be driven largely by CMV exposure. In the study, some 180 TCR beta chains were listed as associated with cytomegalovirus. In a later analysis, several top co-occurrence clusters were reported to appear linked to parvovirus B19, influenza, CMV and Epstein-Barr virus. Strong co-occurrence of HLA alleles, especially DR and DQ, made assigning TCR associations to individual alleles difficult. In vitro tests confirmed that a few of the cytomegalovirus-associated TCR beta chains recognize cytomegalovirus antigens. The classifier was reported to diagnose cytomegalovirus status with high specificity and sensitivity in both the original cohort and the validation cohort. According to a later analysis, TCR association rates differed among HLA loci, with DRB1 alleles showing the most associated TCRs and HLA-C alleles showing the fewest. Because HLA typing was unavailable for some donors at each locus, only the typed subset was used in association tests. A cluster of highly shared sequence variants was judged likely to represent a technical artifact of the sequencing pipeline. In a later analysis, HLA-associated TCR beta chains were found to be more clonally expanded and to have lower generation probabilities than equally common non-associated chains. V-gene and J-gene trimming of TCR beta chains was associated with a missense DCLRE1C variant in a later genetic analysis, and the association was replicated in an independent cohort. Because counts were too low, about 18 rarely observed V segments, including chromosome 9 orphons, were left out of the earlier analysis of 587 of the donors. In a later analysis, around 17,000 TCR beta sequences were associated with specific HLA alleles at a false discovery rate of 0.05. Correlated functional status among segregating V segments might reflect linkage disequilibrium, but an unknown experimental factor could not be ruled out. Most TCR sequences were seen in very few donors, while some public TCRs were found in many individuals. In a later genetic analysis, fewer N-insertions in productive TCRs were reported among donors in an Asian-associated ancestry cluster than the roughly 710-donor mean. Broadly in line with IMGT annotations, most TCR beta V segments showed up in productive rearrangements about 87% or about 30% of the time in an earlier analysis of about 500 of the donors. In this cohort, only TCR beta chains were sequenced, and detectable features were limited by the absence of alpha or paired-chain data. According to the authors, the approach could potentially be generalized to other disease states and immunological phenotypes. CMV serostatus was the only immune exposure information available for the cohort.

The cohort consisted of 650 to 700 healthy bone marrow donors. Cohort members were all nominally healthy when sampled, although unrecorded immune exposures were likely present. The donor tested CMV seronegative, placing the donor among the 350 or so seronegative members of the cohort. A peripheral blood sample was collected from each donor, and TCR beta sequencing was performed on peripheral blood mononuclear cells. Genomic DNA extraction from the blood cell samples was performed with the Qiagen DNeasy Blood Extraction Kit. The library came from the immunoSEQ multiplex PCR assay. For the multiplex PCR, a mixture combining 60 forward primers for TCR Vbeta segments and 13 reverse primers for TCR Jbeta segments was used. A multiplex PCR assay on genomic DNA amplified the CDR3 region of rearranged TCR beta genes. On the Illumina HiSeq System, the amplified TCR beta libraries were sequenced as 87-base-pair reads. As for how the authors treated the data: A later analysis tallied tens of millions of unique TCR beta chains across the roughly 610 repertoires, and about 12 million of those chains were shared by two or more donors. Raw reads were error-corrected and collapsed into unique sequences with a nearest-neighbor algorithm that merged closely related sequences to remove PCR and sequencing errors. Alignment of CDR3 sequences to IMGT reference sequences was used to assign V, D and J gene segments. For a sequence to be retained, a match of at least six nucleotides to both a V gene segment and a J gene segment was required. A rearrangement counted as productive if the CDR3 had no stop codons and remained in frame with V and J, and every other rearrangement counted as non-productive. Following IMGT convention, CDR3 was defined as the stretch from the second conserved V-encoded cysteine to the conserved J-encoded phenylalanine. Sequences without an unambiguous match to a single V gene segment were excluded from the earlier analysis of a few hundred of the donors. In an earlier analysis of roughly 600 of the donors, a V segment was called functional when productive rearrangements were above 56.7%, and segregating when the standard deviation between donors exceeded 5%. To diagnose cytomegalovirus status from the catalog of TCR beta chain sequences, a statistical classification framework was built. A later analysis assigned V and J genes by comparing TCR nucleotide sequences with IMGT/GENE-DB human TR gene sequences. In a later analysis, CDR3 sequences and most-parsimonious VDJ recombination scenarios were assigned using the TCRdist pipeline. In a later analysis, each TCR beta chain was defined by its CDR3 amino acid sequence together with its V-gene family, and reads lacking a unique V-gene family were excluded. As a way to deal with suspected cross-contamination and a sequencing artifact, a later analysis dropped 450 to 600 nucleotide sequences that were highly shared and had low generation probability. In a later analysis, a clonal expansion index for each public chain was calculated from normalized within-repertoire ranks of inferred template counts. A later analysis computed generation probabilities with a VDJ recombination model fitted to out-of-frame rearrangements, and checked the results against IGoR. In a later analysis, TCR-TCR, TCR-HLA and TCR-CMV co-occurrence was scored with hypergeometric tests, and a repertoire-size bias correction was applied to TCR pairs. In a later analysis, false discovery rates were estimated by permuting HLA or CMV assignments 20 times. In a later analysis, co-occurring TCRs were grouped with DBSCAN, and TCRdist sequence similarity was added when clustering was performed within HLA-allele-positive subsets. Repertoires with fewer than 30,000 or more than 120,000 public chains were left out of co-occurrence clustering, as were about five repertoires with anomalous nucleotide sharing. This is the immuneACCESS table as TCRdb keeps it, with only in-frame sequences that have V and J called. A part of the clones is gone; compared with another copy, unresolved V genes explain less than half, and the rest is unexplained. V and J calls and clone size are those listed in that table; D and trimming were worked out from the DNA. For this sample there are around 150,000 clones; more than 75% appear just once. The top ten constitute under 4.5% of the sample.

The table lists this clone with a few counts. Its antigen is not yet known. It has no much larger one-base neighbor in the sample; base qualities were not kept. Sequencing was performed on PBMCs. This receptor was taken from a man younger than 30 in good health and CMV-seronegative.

The sequenced DNA: TGCGCCAGCAGTGACCTACTAGCAGATACGCAGTATTTT. It translates as CASSDLLADTQYF. The chain employs TRBV10-1 and TRBJ2-3, and the D gene may be TRBD2, 5 bases matching. For CDR1 and CDR2, the germline V gene (reference sequence) lists WNHNN and SYGVQD. CDR3 length: 13 amino acids, cysteine to phenylalanine. The read is trimmed to its CDR3 DNA, 39 bases read in frame from base 1. V is shortened by 3 bases, J by 4 bases, and the region joining them spans 8 bases.